Listed here are 26 T cell receptor beta chains from one sample, sequenced in a study of cytomegalovirus exposure and HLA in healthy donors. PCR amplification relied on 60 Vbeta primers (plus 13 Jbeta primers). Some clones are missing from TCRdb's copy, which holds only in-frame ones; the method was immunoSEQ multiplex PCR. The sample contains roughly 150,000 clones, 73% of which appear only once. The sequencing input was PBMCs. The receptors here all came from a woman under 30 in good health and CMV-seronegative.

The CDR3 nucleotides are TGTGCCAGCAGCTCCCTTAATCCCGGGGAGCTGTTTTTT. Its protein product is CASSSLNPGELFF. The V call is TRBV7-8, the J call TRBJ2-2; D ambiguous. In germline, CDR1 is SGHVS, CDR2 FQNEAQ. The CDR3 runs 13 residues. With 4 bases removed from V and 6 bases from J, the gap between germline ends came to 9 bases.

This chain connects TRBV28 to TRBJ1-6, with 7 bases identical to TRBD1. The CDR3 totals 15 residues. With 6 bases clipped from V and 10 bases from J, the junction kept 12 bases outside the gene matches. CDR1 MDHEN and CDR2 SYDVKM come from the germline V gene. The CDR3 bases are TGTGCCAGCAGGACGTCGACAGGGAGGAGATCACCCCTCCACTTT. Protein sequence: CASRTSTGRRSPLHF.

CDR3 DNA sequence: TGTGCCAGTAGTATATATCGGGGGAACGGCGAGCAGTACTTC. Protein product: CASSIYRGNGEQYF. The V call is TRBV19, the J call TRBJ2-7; a weak D match, TRBD2 (6 bases). The V and J ends lost 2 bases and 6 bases respectively, with 14 bases between them. Germline V gene data show CDR1 as LNHDA and CDR2 as SQIVND (reference sequence). This CDR3 is 14 amino acids long.

The rearrangement uses TRBV6-1 and TRBJ2-7; D possibly corresponds to TRBD1 (6 bases). CDR3 size: 12 residues. V dropped 4 bases and J dropped 4 bases, with 8 bases sitting between them. The germline CDR1 and CDR2 sequences are MNHNS and SASEGT. This CDR3 reads CASSVQGYEQYV. The CDR3 DNA reads TGTGCCAGCAGTGTACAGGGATACGAGCAGTACGTC.

V gene TRBV2 combines with J gene TRBJ2-1, with 7 bases that match TRBD2. The CDR3 has 13 amino acids. The germline CDR1 and CDR2 sequences are SNHLY and FYNNEI. J lost 4 bases, V lost 11 bases, and 8 bases had no gene match. The CDR3 here is CAAALAEYNEQFF. The CDR3 DNA reads as TGTGCCGCGGCGCTAGCGGAATACAATGAGCAGTTCTTC.

About this clone itself: An end of the junction does not agree with germline; a read error may underlie this. The chain couples TRBV5-6 to TRBJ1-3, with TRBD1 matching 10 bases. This CDR3 is 16 amino acids long. The germline gives CDR1 SGHDT, CDR2 YYEEEE. The CDR3 loop reads CASSFRDRGSENTIYF. The CDR3 DNA sequence: TGTGCCAGCAGCTTCCGGGACAGGGGATCTGAAAACACCATATATTTT. The variable domain in full, completed from reference TRBV5-6 and TRBJ1-3, reads DAGVTQSPTHLIKTRGQQVTLRCSPKSGHDTVSWYQQALGQGPQFIFQYYEEEERQRGNFPDRFSGHQFPNYSSELNVNALLLGDSALYLCASSFRDRGSENTIYFGEGSWLTVV.

The chain uses TRBV12-5 and TRBJ2-5; D possibly corresponds to TRBD2 (5 bases). In germline, CDR1 is LGHNT, CDR2 FRNRAP. V shed 5 bases and J shed 3 bases, with 13 bases lying between them. This CDR3 has 14 amino acids. CDR3 residues: CASGPPTGEETQYF. CDR3 coding DNA: TGTGCTAGTGGTCCACCGACCGGGGAAGAGACCCAGTACTTC. The variable domain in full, completed from reference TRBV12-5 and TRBJ2-5, reads DARVTQTPRHKVTEMGQEVTMRCQPILGHNTVFWYRQTMMQGLELLAYFRNRAPLDDSGMPKDRFSAEMPDATLATLKIQPSEPRDSAVYFCASGPPTGEETQYFGPGTRLLVL.

The sample holds a few counts of this clone. The chain joins TRBV6-1 to TRBJ2-7; the D gene is possibly TRBD1 (6 bases). This CDR3 has 14 residues. Germline V gene data show CDR1 as MNHNS and CDR2 as SASEGT. V gave up 4 bases and J gave up 6 bases, with 16 bases separating them. The CDR3 DNA follows: TGTGCCAGCAGTGCAGACAGGTTTGGGCGCGAGCAGTACGTC. Translated: CASSADRFGREQYV.

As regards this clone: The sample has other DNA sequences that encode this CDR3 too. This sequence joins TRBV21-1 and TRBJ2-6; the tabulated D call, TRBD1, remains unverified against the DNA. TRBV21-1 is flagged as a pseudogene. CDR3 length equals 18 residues. The CDR3: CASSAGGQGAYGANVLTF. Here the CDR3 DNA reads TGCGCCAGCAGCGCTGGGGGGCAGGGGGCGTATGGGGCCAACGTCCTGACTTTC.

This chain links TRBV11-2 with TRBJ1-4; D uncertain. CDR3 length equals 14 residues. The V gene's germline CDR1 is SGHAT and CDR2 FQNNGV. V was pared by 5 bases and J by 2 bases, with 9 bases between. CDR3 in amino acids: CASSKSGTNEKLFF. For the CDR3, the DNA is TGTGCCAGCAGCAAGAGCGGGACTAATGAAAAACTGTTTTTT. The whole variable domain, remainder taken from reference TRBV11-2 and TRBJ1-4, is EAGVAQSPRYKIIEKRQSVAFWCNPISGHATLYWYQQILGQGPKLLIQFQNNGVVDDSQLPKDRFSAERLKGVDSTLKIQPAKLEDSAVYLCASSKSGTNEKLFFGSGTQLSVL.

This clone has just a few counts. This chain connects TRBV5-4 to TRBJ2-7; TRBD2 matches at 8 bases. The trim removed 4 bases at V and 1 base at J, leaving 13 bases unmatched. From germline, CDR1 is SGHNT and CDR2 YYREEE (reference sequence). This CDR3 comprises 17 residues. In nucleotides, the CDR3 is TGTGCCAGCAGCCCGGGGGGGGAGGGCCTAATGTCCTACGAGCAGTACTTC. Encoded protein: CASSPGGEGLMSYEQYF. The whole variable domain, filled in from reference TRBV5-4 and TRBJ2-7, reads ETGVTQSPTHLIKTRGQQVTLRCSSQSGHNTVSWYQQALGQGPQFIFQYYREEENGRGNFPPRFSGLQFPNYSSELNVNALELDDSALYLCASSPGGEGLMSYEQYFGPGTRLTVT.

In DNA form, the CDR3 reads TGCGCCAGCAGCCAAATTGTGGGAGTCACTGAAGCTTTCTTT. As protein: CASSQIVGVTEAFF. The V and J genes are TRBV4-3 and TRBJ1-1; D remains ambiguous. From germline, CDR1 is LGHNA and CDR2 YSLEER. CDR3 size: 14 residues. V was clipped by 2 bases and J by 4 bases, with 11 bases between them.

The chain is built from TRBV1 and TRBJ1-5; TRBD1, the D gene given by the table, was not confirmed from the DNA. TRBV1 is termed a pseudogene. The CDR3 covers 14 residues. DNA of the CDR3: TGCACCAGCAGCCAAGGGACAGGGTTTCAGCCCCAGCATTTT. Its translation is CTSSQGTGFQPQHF.

V is TRBV6-6 and J is TRBJ1-4; a weak D match, TRBD1 (5 bases). The CDR3 covers 14 residues. With 0 bases removed from V and 7 bases from J, the gap between germline ends came to 9 bases. CDR1 is MNHNY and CDR2 is SVGAGI in the germline V gene (reference sequence). The CDR3 spells CASSYSTGSEKLFF. CDR3 bases: TGTGCCAGCAGTTACTCAACAGGCTCTGAAAAACTGTTTTTT.

The chain is built from TRBV28 and TRBJ1-4; 9 bases are shared with TRBD1. Germline values: CDR1 MDHEN, CDR2 SYDVKM. The CDR3 extends over 13 amino acids. V trimming: 5 bases; J trimming: 8 bases; junction bases outside the gene matches: 3. Here the CDR3 reads CASSGQGSEKLFF. CDR3 in DNA: TGTGCCAGCAGTGGACAGGGGTCGGAAAAACTGTTTTTT. The complete variable domain, with remaining parts taken from reference TRBV28 and TRBJ1-4, reads DVKVTQSSRYLVKRTGEKVFLECVQDMDHENMFWYRQDPGLGLRLIYFSYDVKMKEKGDIPEGYSVSREKKERFSLILESASTNQTSMYLCASSGQGSEKLFFGSGTQLSVL.

This clone was seen a few times. V usage is TRBV7-2 and J usage is TRBJ2-7, with a tentative D call TRBD2 (5 bases). The CDR3 covers 14 residues. Trimming pared 5 bases from V and 0 bases from J, leaving 11 bases between. Germline CDR1 is SGHTA and CDR2 is FQGNSA. The CDR3 DNA follows: TGTGCCAGCAGCACCCCTAGCCTCTCCTACGAGCAGTACTTC. Its translation: CASSTPSLSYEQYF.

The J gene is TRBJ2-7, the V gene TRBV6-5; 7 bases line up with TRBD2. CDR3 size: 15 residues. Germline CDR1 is MNHEY and CDR2 is SVGAGI. The ends lost 6 bases at V and 4 bases at J; junction bases unmatched: 12. This CDR3 reads CASRREVYYLYEQYF. As DNA, the CDR3 is TGTGCCAGCAGACGGGAGGTGTACTACTTATACGAGCAGTACTTC.

J is TRBJ1-2 and V is TRBV11-3; no clear D gene. The CDR3 runs 13 residues. V was shortened by 5 bases and J by 1 base, with 8 bases between the two germline ends. Per the germline V gene, CDR1 is SGHNT and CDR2 is YENEEA. CDR3 bases: TGTGCCAGCAGCCCCCCGAGTAACTATGGCTACACCTTC. Its translation is CASSPPSNYGYTF.

This clone turned up a few times. This chain uses TRBV27 with TRBJ1-2; D is ambiguous. The CDR3 sequence is 14 residues long. Germline V CDR1 and CDR2: MNHEY, SMNVEV (reference sequence). Deletions cut 4 bases from V and 2 bases from J, with 11 bases between. The CDR3 loop is CASSYGGLNYGYTF. CDR3 bases: TGTGCCAGCAGTTATGGAGGACTCAACTATGGCTACACCTTC.

There are a few counts of this clone. The chain recombines TRBV2 with TRBJ1-2, with D unclear. The CDR3 covers 10 residues. In germline, CDR1 is SNHLY, CDR2 FYNNEI. Trimming removed 6 bases at V and 7 bases at J, with 6 bases between. The CDR3 spells CASRLFGYTF. For the CDR3, the DNA is TGTGCCAGCAGGCTATTTGGCTACACCTTC.

This chain uses TRBV14 with TRBJ1-2; 10 nucleotides line up with TRBD1. The CDR3 spans 15 residues. Trimming cost V 0 bases and J 8 bases; bases outside gene matches: 6. Germline lookup yields CDR1 SGHDN and CDR2 FVKESK. CDR3 amino acids: CASSQDGGQGKGYTF. CDR3 sequence (DNA): TGTGCCAGCAGCCAAGATGGGGGACAGGGGAAAGGCTACACCTTC. The full variable domain, rest sourced from reference TRBV14 and TRBJ1-2, is EAGVTQFPSHSVIEKGQTVTLRCDPISGHDNLYWYRRVMGKEIKFLLHFVKESKQDESGMPNNRFLAERTGGTYSTLKVQPAELEDSGVYFCASSQDGGQGKGYTFGSGTRLTVV.

This chain links TRBV5-4 with TRBJ1-3; D unresolved. The V gene's germline CDR1 is SGHNT and CDR2 YYREEE (reference sequence). This CDR3 has 14 amino acids. Between the trimmed V and J ends, which lost 3 bases and 0 bases, there was a span of 7 bases. This CDR3 is CASSSTNSGNTIYF. The CDR3 bases are TGTGCCAGCAGCTCGACAAACTCTGGAAACACCATATATTTT.

The chain employs TRBV28 and TRBJ1-5; 8 bases line up with TRBD1. The V and J ends lost 11 bases and 5 bases, in that order; junction bases with no gene match: 8. Germline-derived CDR1 and CDR2 are MDHEN and SYDVKM. There are 13 residues in the CDR3. The CDR3 loop reads CAAGSQGDQPQHF. CDR3 nucleotides: TGTGCCGCGGGGTCACAGGGGGATCAGCCCCAGCATTTT.

V and J are TRBV5-5 and TRBJ2-7; tentatively, D is TRBD1 (6 bases). The germline gives CDR1 SGHKS, CDR2 YYEKEE (reference sequence). This CDR3 has 13 amino acids. V was trimmed by 2 bases and J by 4 bases, leaving 10 bases between them. As DNA, the CDR3 is TGTGCCAGCAGCTTTACAGGGTATTACGAGCAGTACTTC. This translates into CASSFTGYYEQYF. Filled out from reference TRBV5-5 and TRBJ2-7, the complete variable domain reads DAGVTQSPTHLIKTRGQQVTLRCSPISGHKSVSWYQQVLGQGPQFIFQYYEKEERGRGNFPDRFSARQFPNYSSELNVNALLLGDSALYLCASSFTGYYEQYFGPGTRLTVT.

The chain joins TRBV2 to TRBJ2-3; 9 bases map to TRBD2. The V segment lost 10 bases and the J segment 4 bases; nucleotides outside the gene matches: 15. The CDR3 contains 16 residues. Per the germline V gene, CDR1 is SNHLY and CDR2 is FYNNEI. CDR3 loop: CAMPPTLSGSSDTQYF. The CDR3 nucleotides read TGTGCCATGCCCCCCACCCTTAGCGGGAGCTCAGATACGCAGTATTTT.

The chain links TRBV7-6 to TRBJ2-5; the D gene is possibly TRBD2 (5 bases). Gene TRBJ2-7 matches the end of the DNA better, so the J call may be wrong. Germline V CDR1 and CDR2: SGHVS, FNYEAQ. The CDR3 is 19 amino acids. The CDR3 DNA follows: TGTGCCAGCAGCCCGCTGCTTCGAGGGAAGGAAGATTCTAGGTACGAGCAGTACTTC. Translated: CASSPLLRGKEDSRYEQYF.